This T cell receptor beta chain was identified in a study of blood T cell repertoires in COVID-19. Study context: Material from acute and convalescent COVID-19 was sourced from the United States, Italy and Spain.

Generated by immunoSEQ multiplex PCR, the TCRdb table keeps only in-frame clones and is missing some. Altogether more than 200,000 clones are present, around 84% being singletons, with the ten largest covering 10%. In Seattle, patients joined the study during active infection and were tracked longitudinally. Germline CDR1 MGHRA, CDR2 YSYEKL. The CDR3 is 17 residues long. Germline trimming cut 2 bases from V and 1 base from J; bases unmatched to any gene: 7. This receptor was obtained from a woman aged 80 or over with COVID-19, enrolled during active disease. This chain connects TRBV4-1 to TRBJ2-2, with TRBD2 identical over 7 bases. Sequenced: peripheral blood. The CDR3 nucleotides read TGCGCCAGCAGCCAACCTAGCGGAGCAAAGAACACCGGGGAGCTGTTTTTT. It encodes CASSQPSGAKNTGELFF.